These T cell receptor beta chains were read from a single sample in a study of T cell clonotyping in hematopoietic cell transplantation. TCRdb keeps only in-frame clones here, not all; method: immunoSEQ multiplex PCR. The table has around 5,600 clones, roughly 84% seen once; the top ten hold roughly 3.7%. Here the sequenced sample was peripheral blood mononuclear cells, taken before stem cell transplant. Receptors originate from a man between 60 and 75 years old with acute myeloid leukemia. Some clones in this sample may be carry-over from other donors' samples. Both conserved end residues are part of each CDR3. Fields, in order: CDR3 protein, D gene, J gene, V gene. The D gene is left open where the match is weak.

CDR3: CASSQLWANWDTGELFF
D: -
J: TRBJ2-2
V: TRBV14

CDR3: CASSFPGQGTYEQYF
D: TRBD1
J: TRBJ2-7
V: TRBV7-2

CDR3: CASKRDRASYEQYF
D: TRBD1
J: TRBJ2-7
V: TRBV6-1

CDR3: CASSLRGEGEQFF
D: -
J: TRBJ2-1
V: TRBV27

CDR3: CASSLDGTGEFQYF
D: TRBD1
J: TRBJ2-7
V: TRBV5-6

CDR3: CASRLQGNTEAFF
D: -
J: TRBJ1-1
V: TRBV2

CDR3: CASSTGTSGYNEQFF
D: TRBD2
J: TRBJ2-1
V: TRBV19

CDR3: CASSQYTDLGPRNQPQHF
D: -
J: TRBJ1-5
V: TRBV7-3

CDR3: CASSLAVPGSGANVLTF
D: -
J: TRBJ2-6
V: TRBV5-1

CDR3: CASSTGTGVDQPQHF
D: TRBD1
J: TRBJ1-5
V: TRBV5-1

CDR3: CASRTDLSGNQPQHF
D: -
J: TRBJ1-5
V: TRBV6-1

CDR3: CASSFRLANQETQYF
D: TRBD2
J: TRBJ2-5
V: TRBV7-2

CDR3: CASSYSGTGTQTEAFF
D: TRBD1
J: TRBJ1-1
V: TRBV6-5

CDR3: CASSTTGVRTDTQYF
D: TRBD1
J: TRBJ2-3
V: TRBV9

CDR3: CASSLVGWGQSSGNTIYF
D: TRBD1
J: TRBJ1-3
V: TRBV5-6

CDR3: CASSEMQETQYF
D: -
J: TRBJ2-5
V: TRBV2

CDR3: CASSGTVSYEQYF
D: TRBD1
J: TRBJ2-7
V: TRBV2

CDR3: CSVEKGRYEQYF
D: -
J: TRBJ2-7
V: TRBV29-1

CDR3: CASSFIGETQYF
D: -
J: TRBJ2-5
V: TRBV11-3

CDR3: CAINPSRGTTDTQYF
D: -
J: TRBJ2-3
V: TRBV7-9

CDR3: CASSLGLAGTDTQYF
D: TRBD2
J: TRBJ2-3
V: TRBV7-7

CDR3: CASSFPDGNEQYF
D: -
J: TRBJ2-7
V: TRBV5-1

CDR3: CASSLDRPGGEQYF
D: -
J: TRBJ2-7
V: TRBV5-1

CDR3: CASSRSGTGNTGELFF
D: TRBD1
J: TRBJ2-2
V: TRBV2

CDR3: CASTRSGGRTDTQYF
D: -
J: TRBJ2-3
V: TRBV27

CDR3: CAISVSGAPNEQYF
D: -
J: TRBJ2-7
V: TRBV10-3

CDR3: CASSVLGGNQPQHF
D: -
J: TRBJ1-5
V: TRBV2

CDR3: CASSSTSYEQYF
D: -
J: TRBJ2-7
V: TRBV27

CDR3: CASATGPAQETQYF
D: -
J: TRBJ2-5
V: TRBV5-1

CDR3: CASSQVQGRSGYTF
D: -
J: TRBJ1-2
V: TRBV4-3

CDR3: CASSSVAGSYEQYF
D: -
J: TRBJ2-7
V: TRBV5-1

CDR3: CASSPGPSSYEQYF
D: -
J: TRBJ2-7
V: TRBV7-2

CDR3: CASSEDGSNQPQHF
D: -
J: TRBJ1-5
V: TRBV6-1

CDR3: CASSLGGDGTEAFF
D: -
J: TRBJ1-1
V: TRBV5-6

CDR3: CASSLVAGTGGYEQYF
D: TRBD1
J: TRBJ2-7
V: TRBV5-1

CDR3: CASSLAGEVSSAQYF
D: -
J: TRBJ2-5
V: TRBV5-8

CDR3: CASSASLAGWYNEQFF
D: TRBD2
J: TRBJ2-1
V: TRBV5-1

CDR3: CASSYSKGQAGGAFF
D: TRBD1
J: TRBJ1-1
V: TRBV6-5

CDR3: CASSYSATRGANVLTF
D: -
J: TRBJ2-6
V: TRBV6-5

CDR3: CASSDAGRTGANVLTF
D: -
J: TRBJ2-6
V: TRBV2

CDR3: CASSTGQGRKLFF
D: TRBD1
J: TRBJ1-4
V: TRBV2

CDR3: CASSVAGGPSYEQYF
D: -
J: TRBJ2-7
V: TRBV9

CDR3: CASSYATKGTQYF
D: -
J: TRBJ2-5
V: TRBV6-5

CDR3: CASSQDGGLGNQPQHF
D: -
J: TRBJ1-5
V: TRBV4-1

CDR3: CASRLRDSGNEKLFF
D: -
J: TRBJ1-4
V: TRBV13

CDR3: CASSQSRGPSSYEQYF
D: -
J: TRBJ2-7
V: TRBV23-1

CDR3: CASRWQTSTDTQYF
D: -
J: TRBJ2-3
V: TRBV27

CDR3: CASSPDRHTDTQYF
D: TRBD1
J: TRBJ2-3
V: TRBV5-1

CDR3: CASSLGGALYNEQFF
D: -
J: TRBJ2-1
V: TRBV5-4

CDR3: CASSQDPMGTIYF
D: -
J: TRBJ1-3
V: TRBV4-3

CDR3: CASSLGGLGTVSYEQYF
D: TRBD1
J: TRBJ2-7
V: TRBV11-2

CDR3: CAITGAVANYGYTF
D: -
J: TRBJ1-2
V: TRBV10-3

CDR3: CASSPYSVNQPQHF
D: -
J: TRBJ1-5
V: TRBV7-9

CDR3: CASSQGADTQYF
D: -
J: TRBJ2-3
V: TRBV18

CDR3: CAGALSKGRETQYF
D: -
J: TRBJ2-5
V: TRBV2